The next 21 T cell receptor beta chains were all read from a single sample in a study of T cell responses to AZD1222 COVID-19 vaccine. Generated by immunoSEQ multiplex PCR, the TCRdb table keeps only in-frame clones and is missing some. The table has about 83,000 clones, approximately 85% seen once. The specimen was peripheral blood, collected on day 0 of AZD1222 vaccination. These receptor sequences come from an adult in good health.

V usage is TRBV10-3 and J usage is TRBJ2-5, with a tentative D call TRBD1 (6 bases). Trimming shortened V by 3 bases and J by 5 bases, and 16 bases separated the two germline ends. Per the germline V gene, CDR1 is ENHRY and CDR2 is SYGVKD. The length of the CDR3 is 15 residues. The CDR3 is CAISERRGLVETQYF. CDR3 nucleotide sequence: TGTGCCATCAGTGAAAGAAGGGGGTTGGTGGAGACCCAGTACTTC.

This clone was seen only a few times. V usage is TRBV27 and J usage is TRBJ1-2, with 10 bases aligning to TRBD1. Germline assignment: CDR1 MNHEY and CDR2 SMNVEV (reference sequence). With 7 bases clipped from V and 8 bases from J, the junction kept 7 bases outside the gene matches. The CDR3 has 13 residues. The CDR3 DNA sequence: TGTGCCAGCAAGGACAGGGGGGGAGGCGGCTACACCTTC. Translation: CASKDRGGGGYTF.

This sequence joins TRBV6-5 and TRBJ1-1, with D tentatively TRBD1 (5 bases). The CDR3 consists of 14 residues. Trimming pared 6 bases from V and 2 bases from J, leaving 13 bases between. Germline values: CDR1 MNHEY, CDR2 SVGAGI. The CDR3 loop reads CASSTVTGNTEAFF. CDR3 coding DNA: TGTGCCAGCAGCACCGTAACAGGTAACACTGAAGCTTTCTTT.

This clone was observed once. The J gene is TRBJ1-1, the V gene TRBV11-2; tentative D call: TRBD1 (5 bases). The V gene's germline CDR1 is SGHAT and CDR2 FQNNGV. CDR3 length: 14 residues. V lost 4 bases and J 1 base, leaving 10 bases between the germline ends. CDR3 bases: TGTGCCAGCAGCTCTGGTCAGGGGAACACTGAAGCTTTCTTT. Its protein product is CASSSGQGNTEAFF.

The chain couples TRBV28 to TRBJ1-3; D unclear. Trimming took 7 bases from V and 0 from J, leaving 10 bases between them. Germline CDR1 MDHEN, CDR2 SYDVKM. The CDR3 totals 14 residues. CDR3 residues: CASTSLSSGNTIYF. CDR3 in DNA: TGTGCCAGCACCTCCTTATCCTCTGGAAACACCATATATTTT. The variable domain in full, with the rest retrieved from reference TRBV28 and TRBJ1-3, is DVKVTQSSRYLVKRTGEKVFLECVQDMDHENMFWYRQDPGLGLRLIYFSYDVKMKEKGDIPEGYSVSREKKERFSLILESASTNQTSMYLCASTSLSSGNTIYFGEGSWLTVV.

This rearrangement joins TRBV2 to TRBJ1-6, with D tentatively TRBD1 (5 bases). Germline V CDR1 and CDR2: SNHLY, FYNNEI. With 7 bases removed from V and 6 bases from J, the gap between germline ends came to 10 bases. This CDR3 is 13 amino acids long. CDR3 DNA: TGTGCCAGCAACGAGGGGACTAATTCACCCCTCCACTTT. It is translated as CASNEGTNSPLHF.

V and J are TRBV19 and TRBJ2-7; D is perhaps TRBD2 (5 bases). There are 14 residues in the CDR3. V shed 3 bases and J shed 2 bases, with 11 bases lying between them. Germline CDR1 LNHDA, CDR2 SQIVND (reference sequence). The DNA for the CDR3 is TGTGCCAGTAGTATGTCCGGACTCGCCTACGAGCAGTACTTC. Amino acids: CASSMSGLAYEQYF.

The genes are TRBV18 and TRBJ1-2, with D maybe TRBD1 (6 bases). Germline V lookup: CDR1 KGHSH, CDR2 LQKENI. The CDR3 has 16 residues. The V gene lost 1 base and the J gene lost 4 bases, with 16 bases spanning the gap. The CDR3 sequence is CASSPLRDTLTYGYTF. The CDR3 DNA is TGTGCCAGCTCACCACTCCGGGACACGCTTACCTATGGCTACACCTTC.

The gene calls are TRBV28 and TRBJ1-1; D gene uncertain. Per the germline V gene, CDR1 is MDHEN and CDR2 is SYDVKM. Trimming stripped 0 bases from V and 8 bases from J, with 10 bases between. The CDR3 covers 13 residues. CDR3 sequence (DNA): TGTGCCAGCAGTTTATGGGCAGGCGCCGAAGCTTTCTTT. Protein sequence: CASSLWAGAEAFF. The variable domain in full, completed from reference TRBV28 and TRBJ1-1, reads DVKVTQSSRYLVKRTGEKVFLECVQDMDHENMFWYRQDPGLGLRLIYFSYDVKMKEKGDIPEGYSVSREKKERFSLILESASTNQTSMYLCASSLWAGAEAFFGQGTRLTVV.

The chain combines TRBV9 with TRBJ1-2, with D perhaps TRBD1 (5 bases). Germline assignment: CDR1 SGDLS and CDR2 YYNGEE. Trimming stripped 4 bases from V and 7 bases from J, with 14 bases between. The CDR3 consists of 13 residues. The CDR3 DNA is TGTGCCAGCAGCTCACGGACATTTGGTGGCTACACCTTC. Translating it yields CASSSRTFGGYTF. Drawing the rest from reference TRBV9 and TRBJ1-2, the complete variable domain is DSGVTQTPKHLITATGQRVTLRCSPRSGDLSVYWYQQSLDQGLQFLIQYYNGEERAKGNILERFSAQQFPDLHSELNLSSLELGDSALYFCASSSRTFGGYTFGSGTRLTVV.

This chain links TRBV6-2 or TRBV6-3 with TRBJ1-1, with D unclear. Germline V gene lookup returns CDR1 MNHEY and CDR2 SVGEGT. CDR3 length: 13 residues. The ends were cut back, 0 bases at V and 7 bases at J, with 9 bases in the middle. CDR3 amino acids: CASSYSSPSEAFF. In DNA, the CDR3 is TGTGCCAGCAGTTACTCGTCGCCGAGTGAAGCTTTCTTT.

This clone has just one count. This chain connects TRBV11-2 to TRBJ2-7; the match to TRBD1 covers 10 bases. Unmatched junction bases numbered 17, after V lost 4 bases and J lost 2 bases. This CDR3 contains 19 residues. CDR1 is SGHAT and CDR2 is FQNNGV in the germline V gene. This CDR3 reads CASSWQMAGTGDPTYEQYF. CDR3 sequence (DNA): TGTGCCAGCAGCTGGCAGATGGCCGGGACAGGGGACCCTACCTACGAGCAGTACTTC.

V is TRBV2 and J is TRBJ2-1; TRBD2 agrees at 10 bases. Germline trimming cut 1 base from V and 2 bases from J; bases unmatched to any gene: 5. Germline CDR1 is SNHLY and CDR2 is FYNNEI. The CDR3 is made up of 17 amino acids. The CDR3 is CASSEGWTSGAYNEQFF. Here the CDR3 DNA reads TGTGCCAGCAGTGAAGGGTGGACTAGCGGAGCCTACAATGAGCAGTTCTTC. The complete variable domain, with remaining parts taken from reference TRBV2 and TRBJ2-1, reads EPEVTQTPSHQVTQMGQEVILRCVPISNHLYFYWYRQILGQKVEFLVSFYNNEISEKSEIFDDQFSVERPDGSNFTLKIRSTKLEDSAMYFCASSEGWTSGAYNEQFFGPGTRLTVL.

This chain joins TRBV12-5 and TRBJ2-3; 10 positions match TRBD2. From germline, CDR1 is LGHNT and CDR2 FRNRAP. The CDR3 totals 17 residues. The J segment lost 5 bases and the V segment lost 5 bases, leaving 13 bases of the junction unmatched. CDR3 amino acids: CASGPRGAGGPGDTQYF. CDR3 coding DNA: TGTGCTAGTGGTCCCCGAGGAGCGGGGGGGCCAGGAGATACGCAGTATTTT.

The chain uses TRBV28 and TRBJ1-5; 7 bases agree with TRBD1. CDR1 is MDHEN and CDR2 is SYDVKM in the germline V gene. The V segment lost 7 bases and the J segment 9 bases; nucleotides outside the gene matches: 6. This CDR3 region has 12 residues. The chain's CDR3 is CASTRQGPPQHF. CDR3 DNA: TGTGCCAGCACTAGACAGGGTCCGCCCCAGCATTTT.

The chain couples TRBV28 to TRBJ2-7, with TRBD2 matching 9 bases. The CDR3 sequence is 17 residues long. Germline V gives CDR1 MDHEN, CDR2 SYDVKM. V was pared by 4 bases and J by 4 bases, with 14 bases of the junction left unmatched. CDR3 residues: CASSSPILAGDIYEQYF. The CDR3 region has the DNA TGTGCCAGCAGTTCCCCTATCTTAGCGGGAGACATTTACGAGCAGTACTTC. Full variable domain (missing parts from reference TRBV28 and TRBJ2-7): DVKVTQSSRYLVKRTGEKVFLECVQDMDHENMFWYRQDPGLGLRLIYFSYDVKMKEKGDIPEGYSVSREKKERFSLILESASTNQTSMYLCASSSPILAGDIYEQYFGPGTRLTVT.

CDR3 coding DNA: TGTGCCACGCTAACTAGTGGCAATGAGCAGTTCTTC. It codes for CATLTSGNEQFF. The chain uses TRBV15 and TRBJ2-1, with D possibly TRBD2 on 5 matching bases. The V end lost 9 bases, the J end lost 6 bases, and 12 bases lay between the germline ends. Germline loops: CDR1 LNHNV, CDR2 YYDKDF (reference sequence). The length of the CDR3 is 12 residues.

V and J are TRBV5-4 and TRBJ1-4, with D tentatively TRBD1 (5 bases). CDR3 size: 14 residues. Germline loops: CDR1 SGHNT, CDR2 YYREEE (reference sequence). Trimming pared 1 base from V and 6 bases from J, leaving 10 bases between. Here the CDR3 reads CASSLRGGHEKLFF. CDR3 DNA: TGTGCCAGCAGCTTGAGGGGAGGTCATGAAAAACTGTTTTTT.

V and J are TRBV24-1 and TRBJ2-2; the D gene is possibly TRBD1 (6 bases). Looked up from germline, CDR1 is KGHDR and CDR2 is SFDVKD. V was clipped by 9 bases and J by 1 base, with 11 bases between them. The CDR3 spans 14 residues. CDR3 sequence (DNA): TGTGCCACCTCAGGGGTTGGGAACACCGGGGAGCTGTTTTTT. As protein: CATSGVGNTGELFF.

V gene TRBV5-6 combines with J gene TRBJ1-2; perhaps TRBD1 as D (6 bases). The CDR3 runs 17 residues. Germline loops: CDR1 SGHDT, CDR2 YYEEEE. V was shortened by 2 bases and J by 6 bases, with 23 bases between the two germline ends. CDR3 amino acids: CASSFIGRGAERDGYTF. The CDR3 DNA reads TGTGCCAGCAGCTTCATTGGCAGGGGCGCCGAAAGAGATGGCTACACCTTC.

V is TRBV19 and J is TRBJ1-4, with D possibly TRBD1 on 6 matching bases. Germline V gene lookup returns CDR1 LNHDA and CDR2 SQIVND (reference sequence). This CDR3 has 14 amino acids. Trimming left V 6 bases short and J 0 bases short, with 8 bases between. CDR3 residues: CASSTGSTNEKLFF. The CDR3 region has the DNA TGTGCCAGTAGCACAGGGTCAACTAATGAAAAACTGTTTTTT.